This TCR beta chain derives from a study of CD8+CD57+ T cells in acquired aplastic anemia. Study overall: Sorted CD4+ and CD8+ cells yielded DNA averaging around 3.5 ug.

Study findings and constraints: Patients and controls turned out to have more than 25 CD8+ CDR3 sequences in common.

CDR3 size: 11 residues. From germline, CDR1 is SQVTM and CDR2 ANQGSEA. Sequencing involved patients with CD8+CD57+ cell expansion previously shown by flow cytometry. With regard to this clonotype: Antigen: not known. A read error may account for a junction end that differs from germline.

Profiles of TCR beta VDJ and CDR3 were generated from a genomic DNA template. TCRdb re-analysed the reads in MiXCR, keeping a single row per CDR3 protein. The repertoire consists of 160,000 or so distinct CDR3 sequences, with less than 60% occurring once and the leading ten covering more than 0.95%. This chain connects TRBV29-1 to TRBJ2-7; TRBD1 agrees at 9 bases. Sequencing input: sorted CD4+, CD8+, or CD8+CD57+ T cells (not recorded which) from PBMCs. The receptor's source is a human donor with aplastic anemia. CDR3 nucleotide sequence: TGCAGCGTTCGGACAGGGGACGACCAGTACTTC. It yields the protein CSVRTGDDQYF.